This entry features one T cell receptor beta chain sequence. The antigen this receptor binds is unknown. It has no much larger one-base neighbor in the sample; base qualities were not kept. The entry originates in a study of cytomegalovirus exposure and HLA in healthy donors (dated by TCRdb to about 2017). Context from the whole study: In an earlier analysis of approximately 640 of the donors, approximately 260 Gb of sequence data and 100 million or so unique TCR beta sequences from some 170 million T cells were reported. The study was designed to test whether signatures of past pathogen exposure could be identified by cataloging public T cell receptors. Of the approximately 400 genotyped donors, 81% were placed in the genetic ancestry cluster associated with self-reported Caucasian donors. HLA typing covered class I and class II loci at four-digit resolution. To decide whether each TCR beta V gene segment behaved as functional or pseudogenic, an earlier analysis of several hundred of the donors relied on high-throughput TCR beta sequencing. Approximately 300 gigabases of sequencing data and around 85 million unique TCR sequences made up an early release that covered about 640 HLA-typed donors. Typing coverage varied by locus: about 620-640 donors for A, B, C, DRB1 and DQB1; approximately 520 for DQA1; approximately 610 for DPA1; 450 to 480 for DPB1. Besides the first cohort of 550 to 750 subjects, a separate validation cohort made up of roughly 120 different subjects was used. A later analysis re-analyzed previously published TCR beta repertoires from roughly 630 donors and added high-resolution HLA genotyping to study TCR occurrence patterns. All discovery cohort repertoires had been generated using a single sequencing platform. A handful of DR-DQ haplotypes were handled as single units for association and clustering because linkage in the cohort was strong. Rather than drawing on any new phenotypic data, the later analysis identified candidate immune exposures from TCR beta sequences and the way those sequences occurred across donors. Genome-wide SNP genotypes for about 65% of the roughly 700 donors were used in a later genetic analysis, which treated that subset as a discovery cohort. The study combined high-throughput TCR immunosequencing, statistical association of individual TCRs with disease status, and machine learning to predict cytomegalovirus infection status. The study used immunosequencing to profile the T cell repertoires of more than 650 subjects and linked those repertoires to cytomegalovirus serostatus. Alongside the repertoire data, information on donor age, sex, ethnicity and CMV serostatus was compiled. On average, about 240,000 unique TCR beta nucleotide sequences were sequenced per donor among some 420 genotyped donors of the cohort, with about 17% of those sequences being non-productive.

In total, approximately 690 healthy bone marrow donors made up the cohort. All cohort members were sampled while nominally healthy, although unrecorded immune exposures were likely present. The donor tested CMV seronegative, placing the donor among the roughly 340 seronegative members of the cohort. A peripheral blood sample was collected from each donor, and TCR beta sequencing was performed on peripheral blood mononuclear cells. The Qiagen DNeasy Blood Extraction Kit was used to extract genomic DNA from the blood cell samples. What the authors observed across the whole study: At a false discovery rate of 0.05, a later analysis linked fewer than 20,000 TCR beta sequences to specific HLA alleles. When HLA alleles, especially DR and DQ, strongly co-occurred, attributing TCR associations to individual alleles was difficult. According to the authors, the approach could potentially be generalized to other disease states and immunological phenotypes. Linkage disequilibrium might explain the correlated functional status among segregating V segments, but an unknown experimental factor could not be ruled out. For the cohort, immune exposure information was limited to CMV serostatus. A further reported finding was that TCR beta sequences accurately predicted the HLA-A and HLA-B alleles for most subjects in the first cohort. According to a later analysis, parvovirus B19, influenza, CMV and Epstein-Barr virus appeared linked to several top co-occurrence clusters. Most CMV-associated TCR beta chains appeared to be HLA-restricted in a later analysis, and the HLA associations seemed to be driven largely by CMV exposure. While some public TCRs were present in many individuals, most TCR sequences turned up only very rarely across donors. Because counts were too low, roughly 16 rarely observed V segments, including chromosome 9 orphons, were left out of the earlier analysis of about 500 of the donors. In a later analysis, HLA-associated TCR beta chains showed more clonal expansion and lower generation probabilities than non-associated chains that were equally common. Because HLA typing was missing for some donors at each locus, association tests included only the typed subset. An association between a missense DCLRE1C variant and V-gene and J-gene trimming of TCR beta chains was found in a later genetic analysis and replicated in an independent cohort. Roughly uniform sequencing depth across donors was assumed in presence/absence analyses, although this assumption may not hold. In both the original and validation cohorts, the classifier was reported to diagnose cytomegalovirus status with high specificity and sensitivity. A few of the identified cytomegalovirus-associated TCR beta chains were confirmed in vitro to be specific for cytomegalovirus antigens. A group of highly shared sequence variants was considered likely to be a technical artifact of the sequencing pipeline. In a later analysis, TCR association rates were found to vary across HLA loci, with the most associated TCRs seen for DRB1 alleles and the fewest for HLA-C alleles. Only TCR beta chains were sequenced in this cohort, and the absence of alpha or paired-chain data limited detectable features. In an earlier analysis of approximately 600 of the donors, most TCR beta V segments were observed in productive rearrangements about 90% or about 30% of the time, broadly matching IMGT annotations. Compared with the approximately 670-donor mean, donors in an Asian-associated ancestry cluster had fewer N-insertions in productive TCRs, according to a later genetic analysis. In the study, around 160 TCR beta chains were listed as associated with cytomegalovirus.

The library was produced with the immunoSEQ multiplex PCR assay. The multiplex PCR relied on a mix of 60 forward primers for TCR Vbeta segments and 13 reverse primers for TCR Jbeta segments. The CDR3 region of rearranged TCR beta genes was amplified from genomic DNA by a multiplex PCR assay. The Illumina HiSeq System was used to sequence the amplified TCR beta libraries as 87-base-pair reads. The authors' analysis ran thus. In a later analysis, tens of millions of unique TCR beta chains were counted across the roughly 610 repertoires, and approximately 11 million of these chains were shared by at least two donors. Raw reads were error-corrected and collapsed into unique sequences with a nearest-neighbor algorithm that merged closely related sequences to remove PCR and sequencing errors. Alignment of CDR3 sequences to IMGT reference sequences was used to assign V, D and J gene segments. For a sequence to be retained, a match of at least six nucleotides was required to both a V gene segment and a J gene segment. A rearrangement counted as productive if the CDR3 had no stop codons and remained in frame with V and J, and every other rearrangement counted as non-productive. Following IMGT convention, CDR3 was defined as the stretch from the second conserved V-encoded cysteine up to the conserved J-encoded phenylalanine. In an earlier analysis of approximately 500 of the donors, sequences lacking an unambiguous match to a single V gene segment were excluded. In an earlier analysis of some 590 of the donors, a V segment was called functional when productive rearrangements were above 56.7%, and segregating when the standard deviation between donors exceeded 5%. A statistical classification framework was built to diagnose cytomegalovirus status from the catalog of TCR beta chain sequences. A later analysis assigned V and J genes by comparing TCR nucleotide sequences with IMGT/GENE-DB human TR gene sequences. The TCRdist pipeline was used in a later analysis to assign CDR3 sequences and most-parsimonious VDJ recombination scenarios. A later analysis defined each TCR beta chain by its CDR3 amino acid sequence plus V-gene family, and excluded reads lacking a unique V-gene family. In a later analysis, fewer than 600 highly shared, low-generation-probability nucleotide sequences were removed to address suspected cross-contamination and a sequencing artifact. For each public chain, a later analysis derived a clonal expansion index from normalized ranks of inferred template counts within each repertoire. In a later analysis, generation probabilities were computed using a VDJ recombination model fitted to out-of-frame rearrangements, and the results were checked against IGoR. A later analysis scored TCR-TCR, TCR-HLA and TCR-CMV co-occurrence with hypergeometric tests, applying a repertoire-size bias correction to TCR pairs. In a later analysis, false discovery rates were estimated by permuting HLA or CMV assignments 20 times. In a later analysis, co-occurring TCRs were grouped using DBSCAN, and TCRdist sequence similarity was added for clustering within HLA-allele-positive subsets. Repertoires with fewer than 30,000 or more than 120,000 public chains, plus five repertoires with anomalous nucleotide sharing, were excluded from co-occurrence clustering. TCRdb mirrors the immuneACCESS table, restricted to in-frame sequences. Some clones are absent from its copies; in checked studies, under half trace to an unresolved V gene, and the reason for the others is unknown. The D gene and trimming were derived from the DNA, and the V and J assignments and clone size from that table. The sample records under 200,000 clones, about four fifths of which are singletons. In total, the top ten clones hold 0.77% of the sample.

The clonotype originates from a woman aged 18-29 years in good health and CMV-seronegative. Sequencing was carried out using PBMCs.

The base sequence is TGTGCCAGCAGTCCTCACGGGACTAGACTTTACGAGCAGTACTTC. This gives the protein CASSPHGTRLYEQYF. Recombination connected TRBV28 to TRBJ2-7; TRBD2 matches 8 bases in the middle. From the cysteine through the phenylalanine, the CDR3 covers 15 amino acids. The entry retains the CDR3 DNA only, 45 bases that are in frame from base 1. CDR1 and CDR2 (MDHEN, SYDVKM) derive from the germline V gene. Trimming takes 5 bases off V and 4 bases off J; junction bases not matched to a gene: 10.